This T cell receptor (beta chain) was documented in a study of Ad26.COV2.S vaccination and SARS-CoV-2 variants. Profiling relied on immunoSEQ multiplex PCR, and the TCRdb table lists in-frame clones only, not all of them. The top ten hold 3.5% of the sample, which has roughly 390,000 clones, approximately 90% seen once. This clone showed up just once. What it binds is not known. Findings and limits, study-wide: Compared with placebo recipients, vaccine recipients had higher spike-specific TCR breadth.

Germline assignment: CDR1 MNHEY and CDR2 SVGAGI. The CDR3 loop spans 15 amino acids. Trimming left V 6 bases short and J 1 base short, with 15 bases between. The treatment is: roughly 18 received Ad26.COV2.S at low or high dose, single or two shots; 5 received placebo; per-sample allocation not given. Samples were taken on day 63 after the first vaccine or placebo injection. This Boston cohort included adults aged 18-55 years. Vaccine was an Ad26 vector expressing Wuhan-strain SARS-CoV-2 spike. V gene TRBV6-5 combines with J gene TRBJ1-1; D is possibly TRBD1 (6 bases). The receptor's source is a person between 18 and 65 years old who received the Ad26.COV2.S COVID-19 vaccine or a placebo. The sequences come from peripheral blood, collected in a trial of Ad26.COV2.S vaccine versus placebo. CDR3 amino acids: CASRGAGVGNTEAFF. CDR3 in DNA: TGTGCCAGCAGGGGCGCAGGGGTAGGGAACACTGAAGCTTTCTTT.